Below, 13 T cell receptor beta chains from the same sample are listed, as sequenced in a study of CD4 T cells in relation to SARS-CoV-2 and coronaviruses. The antigens of these receptors remain unknown. Unexposed donor CD4+ T cells date from about 2011-2018, before the COVID-19 pandemic. After roughly ten days of culture, CD4+ T cells were isolated. The table came from immunoSEQ multiplex PCR; TCRdb's copy has only in-frame clones and leaves some out. The table records over 25,000 clones, approximately 76% of them present only once. The sample comprised CD4+ T cells from PBMCs, cultured in vitro. The receptors come from a human donor in good health.

This clone was picked up one time. The rearrangement joins TRBV9 to TRBJ2-4; tentatively, D is TRBD1 (6 bases). Deletions cut 0 bases from V and 8 bases from J, with 12 bases between. The CDR3 runs 14 residues. Per germline, CDR1 SGDLS and CDR2 YYNGEE. The CDR3 loop is CASSVAQGGDIQYF. The CDR3 DNA reads as TGTGCCAGCAGCGTAGCACAGGGTGGCGACATTCAGTACTTC. Looking up the rest from reference TRBV9 and TRBJ2-4 gives the full variable domain: DSGVTQTPKHLITATGQRVTLRCSPRSGDLSVYWYQQSLDQGLQFLIQYYNGEERAKGNILERFSAQQFPDLHSELNLSSLELGDSALYFCASSVAQGGDIQYFGAGTRLSVL.

This clone occurred a few times. This rearrangement joins TRBV12-5 to TRBJ2-4; possibly TRBD1 for D (5 bases). The germline gives CDR1 LGHNT, CDR2 FRNRAP. The ends were cut back, 3 bases at V and 8 bases at J, with 8 bases in the middle. The CDR3 covers 12 residues. As DNA, the CDR3 is TGTGCTAGTGGTTTTGACAGTGACATTCAGTACTTC. It specifies CASGFDSDIQYF.

The CDR3 is CASSQRGLGVNEQFF. The DNA of the CDR3 is TGCGCCAGCAGCCAACGGGGACTAGGGGTAAATGAGCAGTTCTTC. The rearrangement joins TRBV4-1 to TRBJ2-1; 8 nucleotides agree with TRBD2. The ends lost 2 bases at V and 7 bases at J; junction bases unmatched: 7. The length of the CDR3 is 15 residues. Per germline, CDR1 MGHRA and CDR2 YSYEKL.

The V call is TRBV11-2, the J call TRBJ2-2; D is possibly TRBD2 (5 bases). V lost 4 bases and J 2 bases, leaving 11 bases between the germline ends. Germline-derived CDR1 and CDR2 are SGHAT and FQNNGV. The CDR3 totals 15 residues. The CDR3 here is CASSYGNQNTGELFF. CDR3 DNA: TGTGCCAGCAGCTACGGGAACCAAAACACCGGGGAGCTGTTTTTT.

The chain is built from TRBV20-1 and TRBJ2-4, with D perhaps matching TRBD1 (5 bases). V lost 5 bases and J lost 6, with 8 bases in between. In germline, CDR1 is DFQATT, CDR2 SNEGSKA (reference sequence). CDR3 size: 11 residues. CDR3 loop: CSASQGNIQYF. CDR3 DNA: TGCAGTGCTTCCCAGGGAAACATTCAGTACTTC.

The CDR3 sequence is CASSLDMGIPGLELFF. Here the CDR3 DNA reads TGTGCCAGCAGCCTAGATATGGGGATCCCCGGCCTAGAGCTGTTTTTT. The chain combines TRBV7-9 with TRBJ2-2; D call uncertain. The CDR3 is 16 amino acids. Germline V gene lookup returns CDR1 SEHNR and CDR2 FQNEAQ (reference sequence). Trimming took off 5 bases at V and 11 bases at J, with 24 bases between the two ends.

The CDR3 region is CASSLAFGQKGNSPLHF. The CDR3 region has the DNA TGTGCCAGCAGCTTGGCGTTTGGACAGAAGGGGAATTCACCCCTCCACTTT. The chain is built from TRBV5-6 and TRBJ1-6; a weak D match, TRBD1 (6 bases). The V gene lost 0 bases and the J gene lost 7 bases, with 17 bases spanning the gap. The CDR3 is 17 amino acids. The germline CDR1 and CDR2 sequences are SGHDT and YYEEEE.

The chain has TRBV6-4 and TRBJ1-2; D is unclear. CDR1 is MRHNA, CDR2 SNTAGT, per germline. This CDR3 contains 15 residues. With 2 bases removed from V and 7 bases from J, the gap between germline ends came to 17 bases. The CDR3 DNA reads as TGTGCCAGCAGTGACCCGGGCACCCCCTGGGCTGGCTACACCTTC. Residues: CASSDPGTPWAGYTF.

The rearrangement links TRBV1 to TRBJ1-2; TRBD1 is the table's D call and was not checked against the DNA. TRBV1 is a pseudogene segment. The CDR3 extends over 15 amino acids. The CDR3, as DNA: TGCACCAGCAGCCACCCAGGTCAAGCTAACTATGGCTACACCTTC. Translating it yields CTSSHPGQANYGYTF.

This clone was observed a few times. V gene TRBV6-5 combines with J gene TRBJ1-2; a weak D match, TRBD1 (5 bases). Germline assignment: CDR1 MNHEY and CDR2 SVGAGI. V was clipped by 7 bases and J by 0 bases, with 12 bases between them. The CDR3 spans 14 residues. CDR3 in DNA: TGTGCCAGCACCCCACAGGTGGCTAACTATGGCTACACCTTC. Translated: CASTPQVANYGYTF.

The chain joins TRBV7-9 to TRBJ1-1; 7 bases are shared with TRBD1. Per the germline V gene, CDR1 is SEHNR and CDR2 is FQNEAQ (reference sequence). After removal of 5 bases from V and 7 bases from J, the junction contained 7 bases not matched to a gene. The CDR3 runs 13 residues. CDR3 loop: CASSTWAGGEAFF. CDR3 nucleotides: TGTGCCAGCAGCACCTGGGCAGGGGGTGAAGCTTTCTTT.

The chain has TRBV4-1 and TRBJ2-7; 16 nucleotides align to TRBD2. From germline, CDR1 is MGHRA and CDR2 YSYEKL. V shed 1 base, J shed 0 bases, and the junction held 6 bases outside the gene matches. CDR3 length: 19 amino acids. This CDR3 is CASSQAGTSGRASSYEQYF. The CDR3 region has the DNA TGCGCCAGCAGCCAAGCCGGGACTAGCGGGAGGGCTAGCTCCTACGAGCAGTACTTC.

This rearrangement joins TRBV4-2 to TRBJ2-7, with D tentatively TRBD1 (5 bases). The CDR3 length is 16 residues. The V end lost 1 base, the J end lost 0 bases, and 13 bases lay between the germline ends. Germline loops: CDR1 LGHNA, CDR2 YNFKEQ. CDR3: CASSQGTLGRSYEQYF. The CDR3 DNA reads as TGTGCCAGCAGCCAAGGGACACTCGGGCGCTCCTACGAGCAGTACTTC.